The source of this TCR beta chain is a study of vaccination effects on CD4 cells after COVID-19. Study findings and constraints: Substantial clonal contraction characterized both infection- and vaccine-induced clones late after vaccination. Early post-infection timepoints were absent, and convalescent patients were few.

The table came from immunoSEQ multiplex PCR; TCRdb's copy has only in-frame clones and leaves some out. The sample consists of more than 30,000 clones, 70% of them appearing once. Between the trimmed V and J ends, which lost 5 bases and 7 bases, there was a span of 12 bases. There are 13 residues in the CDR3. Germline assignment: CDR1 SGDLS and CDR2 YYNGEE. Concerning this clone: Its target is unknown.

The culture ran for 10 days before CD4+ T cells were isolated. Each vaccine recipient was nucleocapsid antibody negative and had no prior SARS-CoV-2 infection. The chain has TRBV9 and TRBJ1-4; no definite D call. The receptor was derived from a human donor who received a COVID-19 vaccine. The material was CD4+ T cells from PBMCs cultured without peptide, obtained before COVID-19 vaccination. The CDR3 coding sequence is TGTGCCAGCAGTACACATAGGAGTGAAAAACTGTTTTTT. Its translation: CASSTHRSEKLFF.